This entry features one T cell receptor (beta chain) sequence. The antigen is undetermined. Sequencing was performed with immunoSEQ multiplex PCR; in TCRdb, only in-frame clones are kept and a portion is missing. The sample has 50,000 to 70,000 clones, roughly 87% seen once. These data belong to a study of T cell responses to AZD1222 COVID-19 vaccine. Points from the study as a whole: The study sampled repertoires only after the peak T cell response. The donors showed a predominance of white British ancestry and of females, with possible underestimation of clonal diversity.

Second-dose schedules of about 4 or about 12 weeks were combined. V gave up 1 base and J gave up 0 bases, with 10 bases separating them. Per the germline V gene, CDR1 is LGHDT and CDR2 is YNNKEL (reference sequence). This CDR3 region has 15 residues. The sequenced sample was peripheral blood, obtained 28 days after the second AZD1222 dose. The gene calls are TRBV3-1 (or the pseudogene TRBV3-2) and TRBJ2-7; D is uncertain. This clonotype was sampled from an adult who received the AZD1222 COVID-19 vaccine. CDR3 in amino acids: CASSQVFASSYEQYF. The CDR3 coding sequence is TGTGCCAGCAGCCAAGTATTCGCTAGCTCCTACGAGCAGTACTTC.